This T cell receptor beta chain was sequenced during a study of cytomegalovirus exposure and HLA in healthy donors. The study, taken as a whole, reports: In vitro confirmation showed three CMV-associated chains to be CMV antigen specific. A few V segments could not be told apart, such as TRBV6-2 and TRBV6-3, and were left out. For most subjects, TCR beta sequences were reported to predict HLA-A and HLA-B alleles with accuracy.

V was cut by 4 bases and J by 4 bases, with 8 bases left in between. The germline V gene encodes CDR1 LNHDA and CDR2 SQIVND (reference sequence). The CDR3 covers 12 residues. The PCR had 60 Vbeta and 13 Jbeta primers. The assay was immunoSEQ multiplex PCR, and TCRdb's table has in-frame clones only and misses some. The sample has 110,000 or so clones, roughly 80% seen once. A word on this clone: The antigen is not known.

The rearrangement uses TRBV19 and TRBJ2-7, with D perhaps matching TRBD2 (6 bases). This receptor was taken from a woman under 40 in good health and CMV-seropositive. Sample: PBMCs. The CDR3 bases are TGTGCCAGTAGTACGGAGGGTTACGAGCAGTACTTC. Its protein is CASSTEGYEQYF. The full variable domain, completed using reference TRBV19 and TRBJ2-7, is DGGITQSPKYLFRKEGQNVTLSCEQNLNHDAMYWYRQDPGQGLRLIYYSQIVNDFQKGDIAEGYSVSREKKESFPLTVTSAQKNPTAFYLCASSTEGYEQYFGPGTRLTVT.